This T cell receptor (beta chain) was sequenced in a study of blood T cell repertoires in COVID-19. Across the whole study: The cDNA or gDNA used as material had been derived from T cells, B-cell-depleted T cells, or PBMCs.

The germline V and J ends were trimmed by 0 bases and 3 bases, with 12 bases remaining between them. The V gene's germline CDR1 is SGHTA and CDR2 FQGNSA. The length of the CDR3 is 16 residues. Sequenced by immunoSEQ multiplex PCR; TCRdb stores in-frame clones only, minus some. Found here are some 270,000 clones, around nine tenths of them singletons; the top ten hold 2.2%. This chain uses TRBV7-2 with TRBJ2-1; a possible D gene is TRBD2 (7 bases). Sequenced sample: peripheral blood. This sequence was found in a man aged 50 to 60 with acute or convalescent COVID-19. The CDR3 region has the DNA TGTGCCAGCAGCTTAGCGGGGGGGCGCCGCTACAATGAGCAGTTCTTC. Protein: CASSLAGGRRYNEQFF.